The clone carrying this T cell receptor beta chain was observed a handful of times. The antigen remains undetermined. Trimming removed 2 bases at V and 0 bases at J, with 8 bases between. This CDR3 is built from 14 residues. Germline lookup yields CDR1 SGHTA and CDR2 FQGTGA. Using its own MiXCR run on the 5' RACE reads, TCRdb lists one record per CDR3 protein. Of some 300,000 distinct CDR3 sequences listed, roughly 3.5% are singletons. The sample originates from a study of T cells after yellow fever vaccination. General study results and limits: Peaking on day 5 versus 15, the secondary response was faster but weaker. After the booster, approximately 96% of CD4 and 75% to 90% of CD8 primary-response clones were re-detected. Contamination by abundant bulk-population clonotypes could be present in FACS-sorted repertoires.

The clonotype was recovered from a young man who received the YFV17D yellow fever vaccine. V and J are TRBV7-3 and TRBJ2-7, with D uncertain. The specimen comprised PBMCs, sampled on the day of the yellow fever booster vaccination. CDR3 sequence: CASSLGIHSYEQYF. CDR3 DNA: TGTGCCAGCAGCTTAGGGATCCACTCCTACGAGCAGTACTTC.